Listed below are T cell receptor beta chains from one sample, sequenced in a study of blood T cell repertoires in COVID-19. Only in-frame clones appear in the TCRdb table, and some are missing; sequencing was by immunoSEQ multiplex PCR. The sample records about 280,000 clones, less than 85% being singletons. The sequenced material came from PBMCs or T cells enriched from blood (not recorded which). These receptors were collected from a woman aged 45-60 years who had recovered from COVID-19. The CDR3 runs from the conserved cysteine through the conserved F or W. D genes are given only for firm matches. Clone size appears in some rows only: once, few, many, or a class for an expanded clone.

v_gene: TRBV7-9; abundance: NA; j_gene: TRBJ1-1; d_gene: NA; len: 15; CDR3nt: TGTGCCAGCAGCCACGGAGGTCGGGGTAACACTGAAGCTTTCTTT; CDR3aa: CASSHGGRGNTEAFF
v_gene: TRBV6-2/TRBV6-3; abundance: NA; j_gene: TRBJ2-1; d_gene: TRBD2; len: 17; CDR3nt: TGTGCCAGCAGTTACCGCCTCACGGGACTAGCGGACAATGAGCAGTTCTTC; CDR3aa: CASSYRLTGLADNEQFF
v_gene: TRBV2; abundance: few; j_gene: TRBJ1-5; d_gene: NA; len: 13; CDR3nt: TGTGCCAACAGTTATGGCCTGAATCAGCCCCAGCATTTT; CDR3aa: CANSYGLNQPQHF
v_gene: TRBV20-1; abundance: NA; j_gene: TRBJ1-5; d_gene: NA; len: 11; CDR3nt: TGCAGTGCTTCTTCTCATCAGCCCCAGCATTTT; CDR3aa: CSASSHQPQHF
v_gene: TRBV6-5; abundance: NA; j_gene: TRBJ1-1; d_gene: NA; len: 12; CDR3nt: TGTGTATTGAGCACTAACGCCGCTGGCGCTTTCTTT; CDR3aa: CVLSTNAAGAFF
v_gene: TRBV5-1; abundance: NA; j_gene: TRBJ2-1; d_gene: NA; len: 14; CDR3nt: TGCGCCAGCAGAAGAGACAATTCCTACAATGAGCAGTTCTTC; CDR3aa: CASRRDNSYNEQFF
v_gene: TRBV7-9; abundance: NA; j_gene: TRBJ1-1; d_gene: NA; len: 14; CDR3nt: TGTGCCAGCAGCTTAGTGCGGATGAACACTGAAGCTTTCTTT; CDR3aa: CASSLVRMNTEAFF
v_gene: TRBV30; abundance: NA; j_gene: TRBJ1-2; d_gene: TRBD1; len: 14; CDR3nt: TGTGCCTGGAGTGTAGCGAGACAGGGTTATGGCTACACCTTC; CDR3aa: CAWSVARQGYGYTF
v_gene: TRBV20-1; abundance: NA; j_gene: TRBJ1-1; d_gene: NA; len: 11; CDR3nt: TGCAGTGCTAAGAGGAACACTGAAGCTTTCTTT; CDR3aa: CSAKRNTEAFF
v_gene: TRBV7-9; abundance: NA; j_gene: TRBJ2-5; d_gene: NA; len: 12; CDR3nt: TGTGCCAGCAGCCTCCTGGGCGAGACCCAGTACTTC; CDR3aa: CASSLLGETQYF
v_gene: TRBV5-1; abundance: NA; j_gene: TRBJ1-1; d_gene: NA; len: 16; CDR3nt: TGCGCCAGCAGCTTGAGGGTTACAGGGCCGGACGCTGAAGCTTTCTTT; CDR3aa: CASSLRVTGPDAEAFF
v_gene: TRBV30; abundance: once; j_gene: TRBJ1-5; d_gene: NA; len: 16; CDR3nt: TGTGCCTGGAAGGGTGCTGGAGGGTTTAGCAATCAGCCCCAGCATTTT; CDR3aa: CAWKGAGGFSNQPQHF
v_gene: TRBV3-1/TRBV3-2; abundance: NA; j_gene: TRBJ2-7; d_gene: NA; len: 14; CDR3nt: TGTGCCAGCAGCCAAGATGTGGACAACTACGAGCAGTACTTC; CDR3aa: CASSQDVDNYEQYF
v_gene: TRBV9; abundance: NA; j_gene: TRBJ2-3; d_gene: TRBD2; len: 17; CDR3nt: TGTGCCAGCAGCGTAGATGACTGGGGGGGGATCACAGATACGCAGTATTTT; CDR3aa: CASSVDDWGGITDTQYF
v_gene: TRBV6-5; abundance: NA; j_gene: TRBJ2-7; d_gene: NA; len: 13; CDR3nt: TGTGCCAGCAGTTCAGGGGCAGATGGGGAGCAGTACTTC; CDR3aa: CASSSGADGEQYF
v_gene: TRBV4-1; abundance: NA; j_gene: TRBJ1-1; d_gene: NA; len: 15; CDR3nt: TGCGCCAGCAGCGACTATAGGACAGCGAACACTGAAGCTTTCTTT; CDR3aa: CASSDYRTANTEAFF
v_gene: TRBV19; abundance: NA; j_gene: TRBJ2-7; d_gene: TRBD2; len: 15; CDR3nt: TGTGCCAGTAGATTAAGCGGGAGTAATCCCCACGAGCAGTACTTC; CDR3aa: CASRLSGSNPHEQYF
v_gene: TRBV19; abundance: NA; j_gene: TRBJ1-1; d_gene: NA; len: 15; CDR3nt: TGTGCCACCCTGGGGACTGTGCTTATGAACACTGAAGCTTTCTTT; CDR3aa: CATLGTVLMNTEAFF
v_gene: TRBV5-1; abundance: NA; j_gene: TRBJ1-3; d_gene: TRBD1; len: 15; CDR3nt: TGCGCCAGCAGCTTACGACAGGGTAGTGGAAACACCATATATTTT; CDR3aa: CASSLRQGSGNTIYF
v_gene: TRBV7-2; abundance: NA; j_gene: TRBJ1-4; d_gene: NA; len: 15; CDR3nt: TGTGCCAGCAGCTTAGCCAGGGTCCCTAATGAAAAACTGTTTTTT; CDR3aa: CASSLARVPNEKLFF
v_gene: TRBV4-3; abundance: once; j_gene: TRBJ1-1; d_gene: NA; len: 17; CDR3nt: TGCGCCAGCAGCCAAGATTGGAGGGGCGATATGAACACTGAAGCTTTCTTT; CDR3aa: CASSQDWRGDMNTEAFF
v_gene: TRBV7-3; abundance: NA; j_gene: TRBJ2-7; d_gene: TRBD1; len: 13; CDR3nt: TGTGCCAGCAGCTTAACGGGGACAGGGGTGCAGTACTTC; CDR3aa: CASSLTGTGVQYF
v_gene: TRBV30; abundance: once; j_gene: TRBJ2-2; d_gene: TRBD2; len: 16; CDR3nt: TGTGCCTGGAGAGCCGGACTAGCGAGTAACACCGGGGAGCTGTTTTTT; CDR3aa: CAWRAGLASNTGELFF
v_gene: TRBV6-5; abundance: NA; j_gene: TRBJ1-4; d_gene: TRBD1; len: 14; CDR3nt: TGTGCCAGCAGGCCGGGACAGGGATATGAAAAACTGTTTTTT; CDR3aa: CASRPGQGYEKLFF
v_gene: TRBV9; abundance: NA; j_gene: TRBJ1-1; d_gene: TRBD1; len: 13; CDR3nt: TGTGCCAGCAGCGAGACAGGGGCCACTGAAGCTTTCTTT; CDR3aa: CASSETGATEAFF
v_gene: TRBV23-1; abundance: few; j_gene: TRBJ2-7; d_gene: NA; len: 14; CDR3nt: TGCGCCAGCCTGGACAGGACTAATTCCTACGAGCAGTACTTC; CDR3aa: CASLDRTNSYEQYF
v_gene: TRBV5-1; abundance: NA; j_gene: TRBJ2-1; d_gene: NA; len: 14; CDR3nt: TGCGCCAGCAGCCGGGGGAGTCGCGACAATGAGCAGTTCTTC; CDR3aa: CASSRGSRDNEQFF
v_gene: TRBV5-4; abundance: NA; j_gene: TRBJ1-3; d_gene: TRBD1; len: 15; CDR3nt: TGTGCCAGCAGCGTACAGGGGGTCTCTGGAAACACCATATATTTT; CDR3aa: CASSVQGVSGNTIYF
v_gene: TRBV4-3; abundance: NA; j_gene: TRBJ2-7; d_gene: TRBD2; len: 16; CDR3nt: TGCGCCAGCAGCCAAGAGCCGACCGGACTAGTTTACGAGCAGTACTTC; CDR3aa: CASSQEPTGLVYEQYF
v_gene: TRBV7-9; abundance: NA; j_gene: TRBJ1-2; d_gene: TRBD1; len: 13; CDR3nt: TGTGCCAGCAGCACCGGGACAGGGTATGGCTACACCTTC; CDR3aa: CASSTGTGYGYTF
v_gene: TRBV9; abundance: NA; j_gene: TRBJ2-1; d_gene: TRBD2; len: 19; CDR3nt: TGTGCCAGCAGCGTATCACTAGCGGGAGTATATAGCTCCTACAATGAGCAGTTCTTC; CDR3aa: CASSVSLAGVYSSYNEQFF
v_gene: TRBV24-1; abundance: NA; j_gene: TRBJ2-6; d_gene: NA; len: 13; CDR3nt: TGTGCCACCAGTGACCCCTGGGCCAACGTCCTGACTTTC; CDR3aa: CATSDPWANVLTF
v_gene: TRBV5-4; abundance: NA; j_gene: TRBJ2-7; d_gene: NA; len: 17; CDR3nt: TGTGCCAGCAGCTTGGTTCCGGGTGACTCCGGAACCTACGAGCAGTACTTC; CDR3aa: CASSLVPGDSGTYEQYF
v_gene: TRBV18; abundance: NA; j_gene: TRBJ1-2; d_gene: TRBD1; len: 15; CDR3nt: TGTGCCAGCTCACGCGACGGGACAGAGGACTATGGCTACACCTTC; CDR3aa: CASSRDGTEDYGYTF
v_gene: TRBV6-1; abundance: once; j_gene: TRBJ1-5; d_gene: NA; len: 14; CDR3nt: TGTGCCAGCAGTGAGCAGTCAGCGGGGCAGCCCCAGCATTTT; CDR3aa: CASSEQSAGQPQHF
v_gene: TRBV12-3/TRBV12-4; abundance: NA; j_gene: TRBJ2-7; d_gene: NA; len: 12; CDR3nt: TGTGCCAGCAGTCAGGGGGGATACGAGCAGTACTTC; CDR3aa: CASSQGGYEQYF
v_gene: TRBV30; abundance: once; j_gene: TRBJ1-5; d_gene: NA; len: 17; CDR3nt: TGTGCCTGGAGTCAAGGGGGGGGAGTGGCGCGCAATCAGCCCCAGCATTTT; CDR3aa: CAWSQGGGVARNQPQHF
v_gene: TRBV5-1; abundance: NA; j_gene: TRBJ1-1; d_gene: NA; len: 16; CDR3nt: TGCGCCAGCAGGGTTTCGGGTGAGGGCTATATCACTGAAGCTTTCTTT; CDR3aa: CASRVSGEGYITEAFF
v_gene: TRBV18; abundance: NA; j_gene: TRBJ2-5; d_gene: TRBD2; len: 15; CDR3nt: TGTGCCAGCTCACCACAAGCGGGACGCCAAGAGACCCAGTACTTC; CDR3aa: CASSPQAGRQETQYF
v_gene: TRBV7-6; abundance: NA; j_gene: TRBJ2-1; d_gene: TRBD2; len: 16; CDR3nt: TGTGCCAGCAGCTTATCTGGTCGGGGGGGCCGAAATGAGCAGTTCTTC; CDR3aa: CASSLSGRGGRNEQFF
v_gene: TRBV3-1/TRBV3-2; abundance: NA; j_gene: TRBJ2-2; d_gene: TRBD2; len: 16; CDR3nt: TGTGCCAGCAGTCTTCGGACTAGCGGGGGGGACGGGGAGCTGTTTTTT; CDR3aa: CASSLRTSGGDGELFF
v_gene: TRBV28; abundance: NA; j_gene: TRBJ1-2; d_gene: TRBD1; len: 14; CDR3nt: TGTGCCAGCAGTTACCCGGGACAGGGATATGGCTACACCTTC; CDR3aa: CASSYPGQGYGYTF
v_gene: TRBV7-3; abundance: NA; j_gene: TRBJ1-1; d_gene: NA; len: 13; CDR3nt: TGTGCCAGCAGCTTATTCCTCGGCACTGAAGCTTTCTTT; CDR3aa: CASSLFLGTEAFF
v_gene: TRBV3-1/TRBV3-2; abundance: few; j_gene: TRBJ1-3; d_gene: NA; len: 14; CDR3nt: TGTGCCAGCAGCCAAGTTTCAGGGGGAAACACCATATATTTT; CDR3aa: CASSQVSGGNTIYF
v_gene: TRBV7-9; abundance: NA; j_gene: TRBJ2-7; d_gene: TRBD1; len: 16; CDR3nt: TGTGCCAGCAGCTTAAGGCAGGGGGCGATTGACTACGAGCAGTACTTC; CDR3aa: CASSLRQGAIDYEQYF
v_gene: TRBV21-1; abundance: NA; j_gene: TRBJ1-2; d_gene: NA; len: 16; CDR3nt: TGTGCCAGCAGCAAAGAAGGTAGTAACAGGGGTTATGGCTACACCTTC; CDR3aa: CASSKEGSNRGYGYTF
v_gene: TRBV5-4; abundance: NA; j_gene: TRBJ1-1; d_gene: TRBD1; len: 13; CDR3nt: TGTGCCAGCAGCCACAGGGGTGCGACTGAAGCTTTCTTT; CDR3aa: CASSHRGATEAFF